This T cell receptor beta chain originates from a study of blood T cells in healthy people across ages. Findings and limits, study-wide: Per million T cells, TCR beta diversity dropped about linearly as age rose. Expanded clonotype changes were possibly confounded by unknown donor CMV status. Donors of long life had a larger count of naive CD4+ cells and greater diversity than aged donors.

Notes on this clonotype: Antigen specificity is unknown.

It was with a sample-barcoded 5' primer and a J-beta primer mix that a second PCR of roughly 7 to 12 cycles was run. TCRdb called the 5' RACE reads again in MiXCR, with one record for every CDR3 protein. The sample lists roughly 900,000 distinct CDR3 sequences, about 48% seen once, with 10% to 15% in the top ten. This CDR3 is built from 15 residues. The germline CDR1 and CDR2 sequences are MGHDK and SYGVNS. V shed 4 bases, J shed 1 base, and the junction held 5 bases outside the gene matches. The study recruited healthy Caucasian donors from Russia who were aged roughly 6 to 100. Sequences were obtained from blood. This chain uses TRBV25-1 with TRBJ1-1; 8 bases align to TRBD1. This clonotype originated in a man aged 25 to 45 in good health. The DNA for the CDR3 is TGTGCCAGCAGTGTAGCAGGGGGCCAGAACACTGAAGCTTTCTTT. Translation gives CASSVAGGQNTEAFF.